This T cell receptor beta chain was captured by sequencing in a study of T cell responses to AZD1222 COVID-19 vaccine (dated by TCRdb to the early 2020s). Turning to the overall study: AZD1222 recipients given second doses at about 4 weeks or at about 12 weeks were pooled, since spike-specific TCR depth and breadth were not found to differ between the two schedules. A total of 233 trial participants underwent TCR sequencing, of whom more than 200 had received two doses of AZD1222 and about 26 had received two doses of the MenACWY control vaccine. Trial participants were enrolled into age subgroups of 18-55, 56-69 and 70-plus years, which contained approximately 150, 28 and 58 TCR-sequenced participants, respectively.

CDR1 and CDR2 were assigned from the germline V gene as SNHLY and FYNNEI. V is pruned by 5 bases and J by 2 bases, leaving 5 bases of the junction without a gene match. Counted from cysteine to phenylalanine, this CDR3 has 15 amino acids. The sequence is cut down to CDR3 DNA, 45 bases in frame from base 1. Concerning this clone: The target of this receptor is not known. No clone much larger than this one lies a single base away; base qualities are absent.

According to the study, the label for this sample's time point signals: baseline before first vaccination. Vaccinee samples were obtained from the UK trials COV001 and COV002, which included a single-blind randomized controlled phase 2/3 trial of AZD1222 (ChAdOx1 nCoV-19) in healthy adults. For TCRbeta chain sequencing, PBMC samples from trial participants were taken at day 0 and at day 28 after the second dose. The investigation overall reported the following: CD4 TCRs associated with the vaccine covered the entire spike protein, and the dominant responses were in regions 160-218 and 743-854. Because no day 14 peak-response samples were available, repertoires were characterized only after the peak T cell response. Most participants were white British and females outnumbered males, and the authors suggested that clonal diversity may have been underestimated. Only a handful of AZD1222 recipients were SARS-CoV-2 seropositive at baseline, limiting conclusions about previously exposed vaccinees. Reportedly, almost half of the unique spike-specific TCRs recognized epitopes lying outside the regions that are mutated in the B.1.351 and B.1.1.7 variants. After two AZD1222 doses, spike-specific TCR breadth and depth were significantly higher than at day 0 and than in MenACWY recipients. The 56-69-year group was small, and its depth increase did not reach significance, likely because of low power.

The CDR3 regions of human TCRbeta chains were subjected to immunosequencing. Processing in the source paper ran as follows. Repertoire TCRs were matched against a reference library of SARS-CoV-2-specific TCRs generated with the MIRA antigen-specificity platform. Breadth was defined as the fraction of unique TCRs that were SARS-CoV-2-associated. Depth was defined as the fraction of total T cells that were SARS-CoV-2-associated. Each spike-specific TCR was assigned to its reactive spike region and to a CD4 or CD8 class using the MIRA data. Log10-transformed breadth and depth values were compared by one-way ANOVA with Sidak's multiple comparisons tests. TCRdb carries this immuneACCESS record with in-frame sequences only. Its versions omit some clonotypes, under half of them owing to an unresolved V gene in the studies checked, with the rest unexplained. For V, J and clone size, that table is used; D and trimming come from the DNA. This sample comprises about 180,000 clones, more than 80% of them detected only once. The ten top clones hold 2% to 3% of the sample.

The receptor was derived from an adult in good health. The sequencing here drew on peripheral blood, taken on day 0 of AZD1222 vaccination. Rearrangement joined TRBV2 to TRBJ2-1; 8 nucleotides in the junction match TRBD2. The encoded CDR3 is CASSLSGSTYNEQFF. The nucleotide sequence reads TGTGCCAGCAGTCTCAGCGGGAGTACCTACAATGAGCAGTTCTTC.